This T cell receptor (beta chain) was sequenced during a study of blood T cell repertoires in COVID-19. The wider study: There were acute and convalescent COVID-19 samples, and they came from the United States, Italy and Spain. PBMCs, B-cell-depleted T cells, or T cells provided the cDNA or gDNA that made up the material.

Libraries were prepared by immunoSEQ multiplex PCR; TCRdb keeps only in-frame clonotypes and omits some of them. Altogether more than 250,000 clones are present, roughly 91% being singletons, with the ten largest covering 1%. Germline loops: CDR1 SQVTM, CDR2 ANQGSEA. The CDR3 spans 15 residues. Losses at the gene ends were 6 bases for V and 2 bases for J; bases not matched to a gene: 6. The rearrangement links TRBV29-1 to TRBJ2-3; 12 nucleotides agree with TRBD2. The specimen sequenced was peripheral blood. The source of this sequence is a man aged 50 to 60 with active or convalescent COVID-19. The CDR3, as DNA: TGCAGCGTGAATCTAGCGGGAGGGTTCACAGATACGCAGTATTTT. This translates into CSVNLAGGFTDTQYF.